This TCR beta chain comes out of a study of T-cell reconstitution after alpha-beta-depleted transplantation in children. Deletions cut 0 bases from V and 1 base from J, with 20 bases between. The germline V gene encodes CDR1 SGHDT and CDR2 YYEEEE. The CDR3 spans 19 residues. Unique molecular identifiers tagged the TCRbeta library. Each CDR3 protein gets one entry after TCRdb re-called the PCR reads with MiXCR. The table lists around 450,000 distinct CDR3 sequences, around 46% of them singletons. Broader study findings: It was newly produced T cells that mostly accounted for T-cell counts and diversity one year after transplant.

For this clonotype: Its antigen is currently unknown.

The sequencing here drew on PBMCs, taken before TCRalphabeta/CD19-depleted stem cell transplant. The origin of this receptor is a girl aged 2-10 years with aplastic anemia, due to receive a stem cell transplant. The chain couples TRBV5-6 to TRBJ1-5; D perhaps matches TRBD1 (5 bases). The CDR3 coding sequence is TGTGCCAGCAGCTTGGGTGGGGCGGCCACCCAGGTAAGCAATCAGCCCCAGCATTTT. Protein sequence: CASSLGGAATQVSNQPQHF.